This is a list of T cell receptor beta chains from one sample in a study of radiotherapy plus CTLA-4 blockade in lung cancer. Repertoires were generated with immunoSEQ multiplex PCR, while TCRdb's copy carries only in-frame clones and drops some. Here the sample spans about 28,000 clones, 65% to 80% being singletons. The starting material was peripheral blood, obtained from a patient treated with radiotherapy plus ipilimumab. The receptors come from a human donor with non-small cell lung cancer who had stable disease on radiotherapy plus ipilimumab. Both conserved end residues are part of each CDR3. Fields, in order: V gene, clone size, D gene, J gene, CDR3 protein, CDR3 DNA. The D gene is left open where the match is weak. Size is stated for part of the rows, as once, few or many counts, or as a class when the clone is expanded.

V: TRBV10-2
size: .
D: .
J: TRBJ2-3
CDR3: CASSEEPGLLDTQYF
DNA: TGCGCCAGCAGTGAGGAACCGGGACTCCTAGATACGCAGTATTTT

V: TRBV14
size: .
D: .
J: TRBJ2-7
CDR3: CASSQWTAGEQYF
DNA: TGTGCCAGCAGCCAATGGACGGCGGGCGAGCAGTACTTC

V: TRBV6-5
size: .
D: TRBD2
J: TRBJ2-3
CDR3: CASSPGGPRDTQYF
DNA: TGTGCCAGCAGTCCGGGGGGGCCGCGAGATACGCAGTATTTT

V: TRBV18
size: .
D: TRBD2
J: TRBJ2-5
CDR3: CASSPPSGRIRETQYF
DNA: TGTGCCAGCTCACCCCCTAGCGGGCGGATTCGGGAGACCCAGTACTTC

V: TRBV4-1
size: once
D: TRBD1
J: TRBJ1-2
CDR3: CASSQEQDRVFGYTF
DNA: TGCGCCAGCAGCCAAGAACAGGACAGGGTTTTTGGCTACACCTTC

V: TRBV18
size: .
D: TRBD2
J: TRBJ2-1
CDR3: CASSPSRTSGGNEQFF
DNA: TGTGCCAGCTCACCGTCCCGGACTAGCGGGGGGAATGAGCAGTTCTTC

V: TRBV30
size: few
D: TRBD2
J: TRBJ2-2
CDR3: CAWRRGGRNTGELFF
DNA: TGTGCCTGGAGGCGGGGGGGCCGGAACACCGGGGAGCTGTTTTTT

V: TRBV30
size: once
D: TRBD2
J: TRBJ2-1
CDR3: CAWRRASGYNEQFF
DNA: TGTGCCTGGAGGCGGGCTAGCGGGTACAATGAGCAGTTCTTC

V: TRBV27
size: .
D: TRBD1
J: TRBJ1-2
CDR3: CASSSRTGWVEANYGYTF
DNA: TGTGCCAGCAGTTCCAGGACAGGTTGGGTAGAAGCTAACTATGGCTACACCTTC

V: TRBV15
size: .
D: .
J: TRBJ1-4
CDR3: CATSREEKLFF
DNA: TGTGCCACCAGCAGAGAGGAAAAACTGTTTTTT

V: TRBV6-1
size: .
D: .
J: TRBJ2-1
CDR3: CASSWTGAGSNEQFF
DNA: TGTGCCAGCAGCTGGACGGGGGCTGGGTCCAATGAGCAGTTCTTC

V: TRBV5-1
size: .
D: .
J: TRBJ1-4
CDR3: CASSYGVATNEKLFF
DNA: TGCGCCAGCAGCTACGGCGTAGCAACTAATGAAAAACTGTTTTTT

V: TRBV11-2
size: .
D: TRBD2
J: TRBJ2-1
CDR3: CASSLAGSGGDNEQFF
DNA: TGTGCCAGCAGCTTAGCGGGTTCGGGGGGGGACAATGAGCAGTTCTTC

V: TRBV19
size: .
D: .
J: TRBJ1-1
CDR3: CASSPVGGTNTEAFF
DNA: TGTGCCAGTAGTCCGGTAGGGGGAACGAACACTGAAGCTTTCTTT

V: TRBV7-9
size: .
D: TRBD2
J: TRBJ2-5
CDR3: CASSLGGTSTTQETQYF
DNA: TGTGCCAGCAGCTTAGGAGGGACTAGCACGACCCAAGAGACCCAGTACTTC

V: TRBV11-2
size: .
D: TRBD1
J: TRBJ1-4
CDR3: CASSLDRGNEKLFF
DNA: TGTGCCAGCAGCCTTGACAGGGGTAATGAAAAACTGTTTTTT

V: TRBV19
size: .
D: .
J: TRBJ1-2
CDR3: CASGLWGYGYTF
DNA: TGTGCCAGTGGTTTGTGGGGTTATGGCTACACCTTC

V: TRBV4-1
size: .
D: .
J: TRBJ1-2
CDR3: CASSQDDSLSNYGYTF
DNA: TGCGCCAGCAGCCAAGATGACAGCCTCTCTAACTATGGCTACACCTTC

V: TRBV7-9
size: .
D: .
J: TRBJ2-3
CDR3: CASSFRDGGWNTQYF
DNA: TGTGCCAGCAGCTTCCGGGACGGCGGGTGGAATACGCAGTATTTT

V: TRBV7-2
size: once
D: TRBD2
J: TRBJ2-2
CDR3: CASSLREAGAGTGELFF
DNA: TGTGCCAGCAGCTTACGGGAAGCGGGGGCCGGAACCGGGGAGCTGTTTTTT

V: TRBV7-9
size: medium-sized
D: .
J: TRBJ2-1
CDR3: CASSLQRSYYNEQFF
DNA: TGTGCCAGCAGCTTACAGCGCTCCTACTACAATGAGCAGTTCTTC

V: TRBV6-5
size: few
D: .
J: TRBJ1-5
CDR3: CASSRDYSNQPQHF
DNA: TGTGCCAGCAGCCGGGACTATAGCAATCAGCCCCAGCATTTT

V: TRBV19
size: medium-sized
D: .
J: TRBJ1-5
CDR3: CASSAGVRQPQHF
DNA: TGTGCCAGTAGTGCAGGGGTGAGGCAGCCCCAGCATTTT

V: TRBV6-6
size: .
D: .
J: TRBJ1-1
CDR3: CASSYTAGTEAFF
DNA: TGTGCCAGCAGTTACACCGCCGGGACAGAAGCTTTCTTT

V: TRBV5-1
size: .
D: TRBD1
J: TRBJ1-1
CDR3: CASSHPQGVTEAFF
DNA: TGCGCCAGCAGCCACCCACAGGGGGTCACTGAAGCTTTCTTT

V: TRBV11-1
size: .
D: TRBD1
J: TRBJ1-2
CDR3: CASSLEGTAGYTF
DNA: TGTGCCAGCAGCTTAGAGGGGACAGCTGGCTACACCTTC

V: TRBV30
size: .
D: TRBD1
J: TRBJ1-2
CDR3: CAIYRDRGIGYGYTF
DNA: TGTGCCATATACCGGGACAGGGGTATAGGCTATGGCTACACCTTC

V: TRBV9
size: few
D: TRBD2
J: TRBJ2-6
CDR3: CASSARLAGGHGANVLTF
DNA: TGTGCCAGCAGCGCCCGACTAGCGGGGGGACATGGGGCCAACGTCCTGACTTTC

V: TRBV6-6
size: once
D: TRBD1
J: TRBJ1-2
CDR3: CASSYQGANYGYTF
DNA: TGTGCCAGCAGTTACCAGGGGGCTAACTATGGCTACACCTTC

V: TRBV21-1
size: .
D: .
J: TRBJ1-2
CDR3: CASSARGQGARYGYTF
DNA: TGTGCCAGCAGCGCGCGTGGACAGGGGGCGCGCTATGGCTACACCTTC

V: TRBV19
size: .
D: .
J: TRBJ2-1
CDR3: CASSIRDGSNEQFF
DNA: TGTGCCAGTAGTATACGAGACGGTTCGAATGAGCAGTTCTTC

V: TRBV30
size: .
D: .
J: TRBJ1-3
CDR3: CAWSASGFSGNTIYF
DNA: TGTGCCTGGAGTGCCTCGGGGTTCTCTGGAAACACCATATATTTT

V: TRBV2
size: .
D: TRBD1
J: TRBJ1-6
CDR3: CASSGGQGGSPLHF
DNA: TGTGCCAGCAGCGGCGGGCAGGGGGGTTCACCCCTCCACTTT

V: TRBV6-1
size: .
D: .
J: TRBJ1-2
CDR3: CASSEARGGYTF
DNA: TGTGCCAGCAGTGAAGCGAGAGGAGGCTACACCTTC

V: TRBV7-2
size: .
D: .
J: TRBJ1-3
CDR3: CASSSRTGNTIYF
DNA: TGTGCCAGCAGCTCTAGGACCGGAAACACCATATATTTT

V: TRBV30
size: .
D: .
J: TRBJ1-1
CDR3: CAWSEFLEAFF
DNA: TGTGCCTGGAGTGAGTTCCTGGAAGCTTTCTTT

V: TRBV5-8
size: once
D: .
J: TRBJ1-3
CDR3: CASSGRTGDRLSGNTIYF
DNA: TGTGCCAGCAGCGGGCGCACCGGGGACCGTCTCTCTGGAAACACCATATATTTT

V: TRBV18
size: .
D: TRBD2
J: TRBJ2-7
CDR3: CASSPGSGGSEQYF
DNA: TGTGCCAGCTCACCAGGAAGCGGGGGAAGCGAGCAGTACTTC

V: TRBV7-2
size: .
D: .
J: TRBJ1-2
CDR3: CASSSSPGVGGYTF
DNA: TGTGCCAGCAGCTCTAGCCCGGGGGTGGGTGGCTACACCTTC

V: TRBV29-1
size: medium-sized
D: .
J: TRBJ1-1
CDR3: CSVDRDTEAFF
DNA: TGCAGCGTTGACAGGGACACTGAAGCTTTCTTT

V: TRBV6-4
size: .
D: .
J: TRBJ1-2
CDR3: CASSVQEPRANYGYTF
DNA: TGTGCCAGCAGTGTCCAGGAGCCCAGAGCTAACTATGGCTACACCTTC

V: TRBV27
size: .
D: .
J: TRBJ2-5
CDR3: CASSRGGRETQYF
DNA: TGTGCCAGCAGTCGTGGGGGCAGAGAGACCCAGTACTTC